What follows describes a single T cell receptor beta chain. CDR1 is ENHRY and CDR2 is SYGVKD in the germline V gene. Trimming cost V 6 bases and J 2 bases, with 10 bases left between them. CDR3 length equals 13 residues. This record comes from a study of T cells in Graves' hyperthyroidism and ophthalmopathy. TCR beta CDR3 region amplification was performed from RNA transcripts. The study used the HTBI primer set for a first-round RT-PCR of the TCR CDR3. TCRdb redid the calling of the multiplex PCR reads with MiXCR, one entry per CDR3 protein. This sample has 250,000 to 300,000 distinct CDR3 sequences, with approximately 18% found just once. Any patient presenting with uncontrolled infection, other autoimmune disease, pregnancy or lactation was left out.

The rearrangement joins TRBV10-3 to TRBJ1-1; D uncertain. This TCR derives from a man aged 50 to 59 with Graves' ophthalmopathy. Sequencing was done on a sample of blood. The CDR3 DNA reads TGTGCCATCAGAGGTCAGCATAACACTGAAGCTTTCTTT. It yields the protein CAIRGQHNTEAFF.